This is a list of T cell receptor beta chains from one sample in a study of blood T cell repertoires in COVID-19. The method was immunoSEQ multiplex PCR; TCRdb's version includes in-frame clones alone and lacks a portion of them. The sample contains 100,000 or so clones, around 80% of which appear only once. Material: peripheral blood. The receptors shown here come from a man aged 50 to 59 with active or convalescent COVID-19. The conserved cysteine and the conserved F or W are not part of the CDR3 here.

V gene	J gene	CDR3 protein
TRBV27	TRBJ2-2	ASSPRTGTNTGELF
TRBV7-9	TRBJ2-1	ASSHRDSSYNEQF
TRBV5-1	TRBJ1-1	ASSQGGLNTEAF
TRBV3-1/TRBV3-2	TRBJ2-7	ASSLGQGEGEQY
TRBV3-1/TRBV3-2	TRBJ2-3	ASSQFGRGGPDTQY
TRBV5-4	TRBJ2-3	ASSSRWSGTGGVTDTQY
TRBV5-8	TRBJ2-2	ASSPDRGQTGELF
TRBV18	TRBJ1-4	ASSPSLAGGSNEKLF
TRBV30	TRBJ2-5	AWSPRTVAGETQY
TRBV2	TRBJ1-5	ASNSLSNQPQH
TRBV3-1/TRBV3-2	TRBJ1-3	ASSQSETGNTIY
TRBV10-1	TRBJ2-7	ASSSGDSYEQY
TRBV21-1	TRBJ2-7	ASSKHRGPNYEQY
TRBV18	TRBJ2-2	ASSPRTSGSNTGELF
TRBV6-2/TRBV6-3	TRBJ2-7	ASSASYEQY